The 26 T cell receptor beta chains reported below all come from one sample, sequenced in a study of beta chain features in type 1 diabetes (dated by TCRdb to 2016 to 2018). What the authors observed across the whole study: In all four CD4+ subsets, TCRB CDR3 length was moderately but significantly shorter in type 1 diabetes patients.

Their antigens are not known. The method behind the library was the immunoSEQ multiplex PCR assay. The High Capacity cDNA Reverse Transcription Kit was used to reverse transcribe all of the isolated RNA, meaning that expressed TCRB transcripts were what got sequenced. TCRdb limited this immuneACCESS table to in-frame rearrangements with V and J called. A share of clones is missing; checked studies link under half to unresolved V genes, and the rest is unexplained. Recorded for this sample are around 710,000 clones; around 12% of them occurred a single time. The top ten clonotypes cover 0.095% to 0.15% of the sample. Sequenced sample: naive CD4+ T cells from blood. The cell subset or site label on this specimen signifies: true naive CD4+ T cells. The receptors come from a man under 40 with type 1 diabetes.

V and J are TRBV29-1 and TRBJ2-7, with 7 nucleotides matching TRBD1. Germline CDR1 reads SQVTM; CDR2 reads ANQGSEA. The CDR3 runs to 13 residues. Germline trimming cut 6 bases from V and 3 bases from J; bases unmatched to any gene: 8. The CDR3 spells CSVTSGQIYEQYF. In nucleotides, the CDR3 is TGCAGCGTGACCTCGGGACAGATCTACGAGCAGTACTTC.

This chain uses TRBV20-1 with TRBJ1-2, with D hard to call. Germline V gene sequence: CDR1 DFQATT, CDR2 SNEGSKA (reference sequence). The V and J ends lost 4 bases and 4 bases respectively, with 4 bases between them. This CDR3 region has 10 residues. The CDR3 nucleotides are TGCAGTGCTATCCCCTATGGCTACACCTTC. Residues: CSAIPYGYTF.

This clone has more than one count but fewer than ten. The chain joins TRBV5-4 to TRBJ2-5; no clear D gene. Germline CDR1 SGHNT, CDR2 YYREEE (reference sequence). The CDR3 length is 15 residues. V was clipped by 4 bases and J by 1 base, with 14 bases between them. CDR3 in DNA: TGTGCCAGCAGCCACACAACATTAACCCAAGAGACCCAGTACTTC. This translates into CASSHTTLTQETQYF.

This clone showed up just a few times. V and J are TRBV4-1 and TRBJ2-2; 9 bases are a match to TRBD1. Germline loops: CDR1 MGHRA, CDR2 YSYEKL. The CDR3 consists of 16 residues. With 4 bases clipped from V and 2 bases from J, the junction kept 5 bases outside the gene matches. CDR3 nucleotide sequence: TGCGCCAGCAGCCCAGGACAGGGGATTAACACCGGGGAGCTGTTTTTT. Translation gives CASSPGQGINTGELFF.

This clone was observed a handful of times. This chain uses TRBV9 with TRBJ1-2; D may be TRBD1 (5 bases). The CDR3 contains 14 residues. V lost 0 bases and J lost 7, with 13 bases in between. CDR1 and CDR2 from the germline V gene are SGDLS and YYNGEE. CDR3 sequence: CASSVAPGRVGYTF. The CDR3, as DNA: TGTGCCAGCAGCGTAGCTCCAGGGCGGGTTGGCTACACCTTC. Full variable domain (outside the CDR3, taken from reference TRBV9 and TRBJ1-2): DSGVTQTPKHLITATGQRVTLRCSPRSGDLSVYWYQQSLDQGLQFLIQYYNGEERAKGNILERFSAQQFPDLHSELNLSSLELGDSALYFCASSVAPGRVGYTFGSGTRLTVV.

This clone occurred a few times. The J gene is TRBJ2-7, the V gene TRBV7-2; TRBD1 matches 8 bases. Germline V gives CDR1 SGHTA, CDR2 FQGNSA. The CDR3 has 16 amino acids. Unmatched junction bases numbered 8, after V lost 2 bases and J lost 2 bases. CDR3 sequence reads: CASSLRPGQGTYEQYF. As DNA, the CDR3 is TGTGCCAGCAGCTTAAGACCTGGACAGGGAACCTACGAGCAGTACTTC.

CDR3 sequence (DNA): TGTGCCTGGAGTGTCCAGGACAGGGGCCTTTACAATGAGCAGTTCTTC. Residues: CAWSVQDRGLYNEQFF. The rearrangement links TRBV30 to TRBJ2-1; the match to TRBD1 covers 9 bases. CDR1 and CDR2 (germline): GTSNPN, SVGIG (reference sequence). V was clipped by 0 bases and J by 4 bases; unmatched bases: 7. The CDR3 runs 16 residues.

The CDR3: CATRTGRSTDTQYF. The CDR3 DNA sequence: TGTGCCACCAGGACGGGACGGTCCACAGATACGCAGTATTTT. V gene TRBV15 combines with J gene TRBJ2-3; the D call may be TRBD1 or TRBD2 (5 bases each). Trimming took off 6 bases at V and 2 bases at J, with 12 bases between the two ends. The CDR3 runs to 14 residues. In germline, CDR1 is LNHNV, CDR2 YYDKDF (reference sequence).

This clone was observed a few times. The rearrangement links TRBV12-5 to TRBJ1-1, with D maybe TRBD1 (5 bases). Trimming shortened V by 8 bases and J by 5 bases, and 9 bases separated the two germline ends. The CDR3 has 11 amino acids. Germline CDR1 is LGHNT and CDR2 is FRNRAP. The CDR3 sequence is CASREGTEAFF. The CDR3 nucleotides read TGTGCTAGTCGCGAGGGGACTGAAGCTTTCTTT.

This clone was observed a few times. The CDR3 DNA reads TGTGCCAGCAGCTTAGCGACCCCTAGCGGGGTGCAACATACGCAGTATTTT. Its protein is CASSLATPSGVQHTQYF. V usage is TRBV7-2 and J usage is TRBJ2-3; 9 positions agree with TRBD2. Trimming cost V 0 bases and J 7 bases; bases outside gene matches: 11. CDR1 is SGHTA, CDR2 FQGNSA, per germline. The CDR3 has 17 residues.

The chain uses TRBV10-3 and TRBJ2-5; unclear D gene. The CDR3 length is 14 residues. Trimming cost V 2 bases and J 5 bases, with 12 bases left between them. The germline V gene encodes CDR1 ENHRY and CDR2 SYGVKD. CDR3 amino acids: CAISEGVKGETQYF. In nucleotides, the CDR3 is TGTGCCATCAGTGAGGGGGTCAAGGGCGAGACCCAGTACTTC.

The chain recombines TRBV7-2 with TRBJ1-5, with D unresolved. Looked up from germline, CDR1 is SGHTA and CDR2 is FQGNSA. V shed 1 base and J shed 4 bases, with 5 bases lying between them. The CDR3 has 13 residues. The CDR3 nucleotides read TGTGCCAGCAGCTTAGAGAAGAATCAGCCCCAGCATTTT. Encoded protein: CASSLEKNQPQHF.

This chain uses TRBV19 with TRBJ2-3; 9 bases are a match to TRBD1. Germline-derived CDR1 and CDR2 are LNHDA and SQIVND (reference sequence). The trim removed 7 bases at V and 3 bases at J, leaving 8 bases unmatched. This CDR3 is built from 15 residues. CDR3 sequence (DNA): TGTGCCAGTATCCCGACAGGGGGGCCTACAGATACGCAGTATTTT. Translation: CASIPTGGPTDTQYF.

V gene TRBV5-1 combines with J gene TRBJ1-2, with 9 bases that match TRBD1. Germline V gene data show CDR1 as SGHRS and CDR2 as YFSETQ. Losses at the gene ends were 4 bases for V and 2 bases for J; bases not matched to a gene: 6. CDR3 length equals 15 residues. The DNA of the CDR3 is TGCGCCAGCAGCCCGTCTGGACAGGGGAACTATGGCTACACCTTC. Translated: CASSPSGQGNYGYTF.

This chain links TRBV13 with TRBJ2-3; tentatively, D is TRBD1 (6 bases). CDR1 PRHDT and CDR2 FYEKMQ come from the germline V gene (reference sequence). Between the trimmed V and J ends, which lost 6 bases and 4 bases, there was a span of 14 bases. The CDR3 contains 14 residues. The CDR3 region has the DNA TGTGCCAGCAGGGACAGAGGCGGAGCAGATACGCAGTATTTT. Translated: CASRDRGGADTQYF.

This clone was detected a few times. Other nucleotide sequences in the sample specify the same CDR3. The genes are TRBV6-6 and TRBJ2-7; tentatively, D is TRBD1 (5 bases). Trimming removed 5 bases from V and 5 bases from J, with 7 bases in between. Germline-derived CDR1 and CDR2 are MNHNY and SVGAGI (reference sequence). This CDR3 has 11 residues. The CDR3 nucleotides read TGTGCCAGCAGTCCCAGGGACGAGCAGTACTTC. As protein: CASSPRDEQYF.

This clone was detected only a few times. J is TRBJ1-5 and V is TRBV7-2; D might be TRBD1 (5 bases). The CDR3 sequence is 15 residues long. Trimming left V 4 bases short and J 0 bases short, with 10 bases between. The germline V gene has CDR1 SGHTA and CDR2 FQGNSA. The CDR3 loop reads CASSWDPYSNQPQHF. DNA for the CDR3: TGTGCCAGCAGCTGGGACCCATATAGCAATCAGCCCCAGCATTTT.

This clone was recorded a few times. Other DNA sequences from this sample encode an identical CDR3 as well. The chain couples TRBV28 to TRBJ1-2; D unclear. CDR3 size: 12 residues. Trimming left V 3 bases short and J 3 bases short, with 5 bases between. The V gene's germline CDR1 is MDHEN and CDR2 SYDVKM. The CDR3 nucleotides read TGTGCCAGCAGTTTGGTGCACTATGGCTACACCTTC. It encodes CASSLVHYGYTF.

The DNA for the CDR3 is TGTGCCAGCAGTTACGCCGGGACGGGGGAGGAAAAACTGTTTTTT. Residues: CASSYAGTGEEKLFF. The gene calls are TRBV6-5 and TRBJ1-4, with D maybe TRBD1 (5 bases). The CDR3 covers 15 residues. The germline gives CDR1 MNHEY, CDR2 SVGAGI. Trimming left V 2 bases short and J 8 bases short, with 15 bases between.

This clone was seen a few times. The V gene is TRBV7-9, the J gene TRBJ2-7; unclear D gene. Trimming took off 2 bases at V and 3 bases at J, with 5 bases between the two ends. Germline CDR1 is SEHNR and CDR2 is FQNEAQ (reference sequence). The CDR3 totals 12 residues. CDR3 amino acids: CASSLQDYEQYF. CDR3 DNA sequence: TGTGCCAGCAGCTTACAGGACTACGAGCAGTACTTC. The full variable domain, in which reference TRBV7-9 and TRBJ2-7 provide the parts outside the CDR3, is DTGVSQNPRHKITKRGQNVTFRCDPISEHNRLYWYRQTLGQGPEFLTYFQNEAQLEKSRLLSDRFSAERPKGSFSTLEIQRTEQGDSAMYLCASSLQDYEQYFGPGTRLTVT.

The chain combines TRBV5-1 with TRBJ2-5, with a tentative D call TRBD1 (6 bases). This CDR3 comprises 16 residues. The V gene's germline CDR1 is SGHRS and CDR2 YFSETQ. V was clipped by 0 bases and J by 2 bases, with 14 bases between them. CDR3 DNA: TGCGCCAGCAGCTTGGCGCCAGGGGCCGGTCAAGAGACCCAGTACTTC. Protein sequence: CASSLAPGAGQETQYF.

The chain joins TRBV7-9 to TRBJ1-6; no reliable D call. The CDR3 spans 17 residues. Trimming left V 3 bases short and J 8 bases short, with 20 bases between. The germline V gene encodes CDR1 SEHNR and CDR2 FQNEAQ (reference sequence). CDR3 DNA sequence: TGTGCCAGCAGCTTGAAAGTATCGGGAGCTTATTATTCACCCCTCCACTTT. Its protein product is CASSLKVSGAYYSPLHF.

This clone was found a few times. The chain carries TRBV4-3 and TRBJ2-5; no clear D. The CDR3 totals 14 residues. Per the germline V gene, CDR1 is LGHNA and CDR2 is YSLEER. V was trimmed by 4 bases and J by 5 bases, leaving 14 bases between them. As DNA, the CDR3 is TGCGCCAGCAGCCCCGGCGTTGGCATGGAGACCCAGTACTTC. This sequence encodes CASSPGVGMETQYF.

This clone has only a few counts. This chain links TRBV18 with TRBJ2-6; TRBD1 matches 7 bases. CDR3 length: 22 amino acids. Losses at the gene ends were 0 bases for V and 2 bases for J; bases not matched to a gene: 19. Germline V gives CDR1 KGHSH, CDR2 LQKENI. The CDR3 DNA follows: TGTGCCAGCTCACCACCGATGTTTCTTGGAGACAGGGCTCTAACTGGGGCCAACGTCCTGACTTTC. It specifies CASSPPMFLGDRALTGANVLTF.

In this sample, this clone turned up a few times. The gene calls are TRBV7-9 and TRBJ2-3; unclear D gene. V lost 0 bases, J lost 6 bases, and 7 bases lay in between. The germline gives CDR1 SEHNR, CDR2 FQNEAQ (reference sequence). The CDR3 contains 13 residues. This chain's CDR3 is CASSLAVGDTQYF. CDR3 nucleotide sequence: TGTGCCAGCAGCTTAGCCGTAGGGGATACGCAGTATTTT.

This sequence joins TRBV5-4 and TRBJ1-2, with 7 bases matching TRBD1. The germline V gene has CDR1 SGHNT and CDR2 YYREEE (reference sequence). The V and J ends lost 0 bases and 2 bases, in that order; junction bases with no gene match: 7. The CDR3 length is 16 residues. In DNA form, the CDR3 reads TGTGCCAGCAGCTTGGAGGGGGCCCGTTCGAACTATGGCTACACCTTC. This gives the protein CASSLEGARSNYGYTF. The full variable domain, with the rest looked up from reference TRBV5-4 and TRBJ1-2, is ETGVTQSPTHLIKTRGQQVTLRCSSQSGHNTVSWYQQALGQGPQFIFQYYREEENGRGNFPPRFSGLQFPNYSSELNVNALELDDSALYLCASSLEGARSNYGYTFGSGTRLTVV.